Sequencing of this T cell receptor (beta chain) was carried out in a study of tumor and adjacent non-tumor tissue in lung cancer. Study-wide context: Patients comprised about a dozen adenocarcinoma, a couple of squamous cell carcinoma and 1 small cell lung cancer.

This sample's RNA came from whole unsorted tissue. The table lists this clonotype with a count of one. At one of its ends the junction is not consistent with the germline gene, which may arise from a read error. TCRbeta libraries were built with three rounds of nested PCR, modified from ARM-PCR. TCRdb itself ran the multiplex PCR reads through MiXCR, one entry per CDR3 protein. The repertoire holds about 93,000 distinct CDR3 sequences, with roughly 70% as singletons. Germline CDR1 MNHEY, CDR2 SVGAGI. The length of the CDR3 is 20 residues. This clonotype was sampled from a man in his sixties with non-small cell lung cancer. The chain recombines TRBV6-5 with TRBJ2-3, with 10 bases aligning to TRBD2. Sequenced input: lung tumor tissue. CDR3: CACSRPTSGDHTRMSCTQYF. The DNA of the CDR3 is TGTGCCTGCAGTAGACCCACTAGCGGGGACCATACCCGAATGTCTTGTACGCAGTATTTT.